This passage covers 32 T cell receptor beta chains from one sample sequenced in a study of T cell repertoires in cytomegalovirus infection. MiXCR, run by TCRdb on the reads, gives a single entry per CDR3 protein. Of roughly 500,000 distinct CDR3 sequences in the sample, 16% were seen once. The specimen was CD8+ T cells from PBMCs. Source of these receptors: a human donor in good health (CMV status not recorded). Some clones in this sample may be carry-over from other donors' samples.

This clonotype came up many times. V and J are TRBV7-9 and TRBJ1-6; no definite D call. The germline CDR1 and CDR2 sequences are SEHNR and FQNEAQ (reference sequence). The CDR3 is 15 residues long. Trimming pared 1 base from V and 9 bases from J, leaving 13 bases between. The DNA for the CDR3 is TGTGCCAGCAGCTTAGAATCCGGGGTTTCTTCACCCCTCCACTTT. Encoded protein: CASSLESGVSSPLHF.

This clonotype appeared many times. The chain is built from TRBV6-6 and TRBJ2-1; 15 bases align to TRBD2. Trimming removed 2 bases from V and 0 bases from J; junction bases left unmatched: 5. CDR1 is MNHNY, CDR2 SVGAGI, per germline (reference sequence). The CDR3 has 19 amino acids. CDR3 in amino acids: CASSYRGTSGRLSYNEQFF. The CDR3 DNA is TGTGCCAGCAGTTACCGCGGGACTAGCGGGAGGCTCTCCTACAATGAGCAGTTCTTC.

This clonotype appeared a single time. The junction and the germline gene differ at one end; a read error may be behind it. The chain links TRBV7-8 to TRBJ2-7; D is ambiguous. Germline V lookup: CDR1 SGHVS, CDR2 FQNEAQ. The CDR3 consists of 18 residues. CDR3 DNA: TGTGCGAGCAGCTTAATATGTACAGCCCGAGGACCCTCATACGAGCAGTACTTC. Residues: CASSLICTARGPSYEQYF.

This clonotype has ten or more counts. This chain uses TRBV7-9 with TRBJ2-7; D gene ambiguous. CDR1 and CDR2 (germline): SEHNR, FQNEAQ (reference sequence). V was pared by 2 bases and J by 0 bases, with 11 bases between. CDR3 length: 15 amino acids. The CDR3 sequence is CASSLSVSSSYEQYF. In DNA form, the CDR3 reads TGTGCCAGCAGCTTATCCGTTTCGAGCTCCTACGAGCAGTACTTC. Complete variable domain (other parts from reference TRBV7-9 and TRBJ2-7): DTGVSQNPRHKITKRGQNVTFRCDPISEHNRLYWYRQTLGQGPEFLTYFQNEAQLEKSRLLSDRFSAERPKGSFSTLEIQRTEQGDSAMYLCASSLSVSSSYEQYFGPGTRLTVT.

The sample holds a few counts of this clonotype. The CDR3 sequence is CASKRTGELFF. Written as DNA, the CDR3 is TGTGCCAGTAAAAGGACCGGGGAGCTGTTTTTT. The chain employs TRBV19 and TRBJ2-2; D not resolved. The CDR3 has 11 residues. Trimming cost V 7 bases and J 5 bases, with 5 bases left between them. Looked up from germline, CDR1 is LNHDA and CDR2 is SQIVND (reference sequence).

CDR3 sequence reads: CARLAGGESTDTQYF. The CDR3 DNA is TGTGCCAGACTAGCGGGAGGGGAGAGCACAGATACGCAGTATTTT. This sequence joins TRBV2 and TRBJ2-3, with TRBD2 matching over 13 bases. Germline assignment: CDR1 SNHLY and CDR2 FYNNEI. The CDR3 spans 15 residues. V dropped 9 bases and J dropped 0; count of bases not matched to a gene: 3.

On this clonotype: This may be a read error, as it is one base from a much larger clone. In this CDR3 the conserved last residue, phenylalanine or tryptophan, is missing, so a read error is likely. The chain recombines TRBV12-3 or TRBV12-4 with TRBJ1-1; D call uncertain. The CDR3 length is 16 residues. Trimming removed 6 bases at V and 10 bases at J, with 27 bases between. CDR3 loop: CASRPSIEPPFVSAFL. In nucleotides, the CDR3 is TGTGCCAGCAGGCCGTCCATAGAGCCTCCCTTCGTTTCAGCTTTCTTA.

This clonotype was counted between two and nine times. The V call is TRBV12-3 or TRBV12-4, the J call TRBJ2-7, with TRBD1 matching over 9 bases. Trimming at V came to 1 base and at J to 6 bases, leaving 1 base not matched to a gene. The CDR3 is made up of 13 amino acids. The CDR3 DNA reads TGTGCCAGCAGTTTAGGGGGACAGGGCGAGCAGTACTTC. Protein sequence: CASSLGGQGEQYF.

The rearrangement links TRBV9 to TRBJ2-3; 8 bases map to TRBD2. Germline trimming cut 2 bases from V and 1 base from J; bases unmatched to any gene: 6. The CDR3 runs 16 residues. CDR1 and CDR2 (germline): SGDLS, YYNGEE. CDR3 in amino acids: CASSVAGRAGTDTQYF. As DNA, the CDR3 is TGTGCCAGCAGCGTCGCCGGGAGGGCGGGCACAGATACGCAGTATTTT.

Ten or more counts support this clonotype. J is TRBJ2-2 and V is TRBV7-2, with 11 bases lining up with TRBD1. The germline V gene encodes CDR1 SGHTA and CDR2 FQGNSA. Trimming at V came to 4 bases and at J to 5 bases, leaving 6 bases not matched to a gene. This CDR3 spans 16 amino acids. CDR3 protein: CASSSGTGGFTGELFF. The DNA of the CDR3 is TGTGCCAGCAGCTCGGGGACAGGGGGTTTTACCGGGGAGCTGTTTTTT.

This clonotype was seen at least ten times. The chain is built from TRBV28 and TRBJ2-2; D gene ambiguous. CDR1 is MDHEN, CDR2 SYDVKM, per germline. V gave up 1 base and J gave up 2 bases, with 8 bases separating them. The CDR3 contains 15 residues. The CDR3 DNA reads as TGTGCCAGCAGTTTATCGAACAGTAACACCGGGGAGCTGTTTTTT. Protein sequence: CASSLSNSNTGELFF.

The sample holds many counts of this clonotype. J is TRBJ2-2 and V is TRBV6-1; D may be TRBD2 (6 bases). The germline V and J ends were trimmed by 8 bases and 4 bases, with 8 bases remaining between them. The CDR3 runs to 12 residues. Per germline, CDR1 MNHNS and CDR2 SASEGT. CDR3 residues: CASEGGTGELFF. The DNA for the CDR3 is TGTGCCAGCGAGGGAGGCACCGGGGAGCTGTTTTTT.

The V call is TRBV20-1, the J call TRBJ2-7; no clear D gene. V dropped 3 bases and J dropped 4 bases, with 7 bases sitting between them. Germline V gene data show CDR1 as DFQATT and CDR2 as SNEGSKA (reference sequence). This CDR3 is built from 11 residues. CDR3 DNA: TGCAGTGCTAGTGCCGGGTACGAGCAGTACTTC. Translated: CSASAGYEQYF.

This clonotype has ten or more counts. CDR3 protein: CASSYSSGYTEAFF. The CDR3 DNA follows: TGTGCCAGCAGTTACTCGAGTGGGTACACTGAAGCTTTCTTT. This chain connects TRBV6-5 to TRBJ1-1; D is uncertain. Deletions cut 0 bases from V and 3 bases from J, with 8 bases between. The CDR3 runs 14 residues. Germline CDR1 reads MNHEY; CDR2 reads SVGAGI.

This clonotype was recorded many times. V usage is TRBV7-9 and J usage is TRBJ2-1, with D uncertain. There are 15 residues in the CDR3. V lost 10 bases and J 0 bases, leaving 16 bases between the germline ends. From germline, CDR1 is SEHNR and CDR2 FQNEAQ (reference sequence). CDR3 DNA: TGTGCCATCCCAAGCCGGGCGAGCTCCTACAATGAGCAGTTCTTC. Translation: CAIPSRASSYNEQFF.

This chain links TRBV19 with TRBJ1-1; D gene uncertain. The CDR3 covers 13 residues. V lost 4 bases and J 7 bases, leaving 13 bases between the germline ends. Germline V CDR1 and CDR2: LNHDA, SQIVND (reference sequence). The DNA of the CDR3 is TGTGCCAGTAGTACCCCGCCGGGAAATGAAGCTTTCTTT. Translating it yields CASSTPPGNEAFF.

In this sample, this clonotype turned up a few times. The chain recombines TRBV27 with TRBJ2-7; 7 bases line up with TRBD1. Germline assignment: CDR1 MNHEY and CDR2 SMNVEV (reference sequence). The CDR3 runs 13 residues. Trimming cost V 5 bases and J 7 bases; bases outside gene matches: 8. CDR3 sequence reads: CASSLRQGREQYF. CDR3 in DNA: TGTGCCAGCAGTCTCCGACAGGGAAGGGAGCAGTACTTC.

This clonotype was seen repeatedly, ten times or more. The rearrangement uses TRBV27 and TRBJ2-7; TRBD2 agrees at 12 bases. The CDR3 is made up of 15 amino acids. CDR1 and CDR2 from the germline V gene are MNHEY and SMNVEV (reference sequence). CDR3 sequence reads: CAKSRLAGVSYEQYF. The CDR3 DNA reads TGTGCGAAAAGCCGACTAGCGGGAGTGAGCTACGAGCAGTACTTC.

This clonotype was found many times. The rearrangement links TRBV27 to TRBJ2-5, with TRBD1 matching 9 bases. The ends lost 6 bases at V and 8 bases at J; junction bases unmatched: 7. This CDR3 is built from 13 residues. Per germline, CDR1 MNHEY and CDR2 SMNVEV (reference sequence). CDR3 amino acids: CASSFDRGGTQYF. The CDR3 DNA is TGTGCCAGCAGCTTTGACAGGGGGGGCACCCAGTACTTC.

As to this clonotype: This may arise from a read error, as a much more abundant clone is one base away. CDR3: CASSELAGGRMQYF. Here the CDR3 DNA reads TGTGCCAGCAGTGAATTAGCGGGGGGACGTATGCAGTATTTT. V is TRBV6-4 and J is TRBJ2-3; 10 positions match TRBD2. The V segment lost 3 bases and the J segment 11 bases; nucleotides outside the gene matches: 8. The germline V gene has CDR1 MRHNA and CDR2 SNTAGT. This CDR3 region has 14 residues.

This clonotype was counted ten times or more. The rearrangement links TRBV7-2 to TRBJ2-1; 10 bases map to TRBD2. Germline CDR1 reads SGHTA; CDR2 reads FQGNSA. The CDR3 runs to 17 residues. The V segment lost 4 bases and the J segment 6 bases; nucleotides outside the gene matches: 12. The chain's CDR3 is CASSWGGLAGVGNEQFF. CDR3 nucleotide sequence: TGTGCCAGCAGCTGGGGTGGGCTAGCGGGAGTCGGCAATGAGCAGTTCTTC. The full variable domain, its missing parts supplied by reference TRBV7-2 and TRBJ2-1, is GAGVSQSPSNKVTEKGKDVELRCDPISGHTALYWYRQSLGQGLEFLIYFQGNSAPDKSGLPSDRFSAERTGGSVSTLTIQRTQQEDSAVYLCASSWGGLAGVGNEQFFGPGTRLTVL.

A few counts support this clonotype. The genes are TRBV19 and TRBJ2-3; D unclear. The V gene lost 3 bases and the J gene lost 10 bases, with 11 bases spanning the gap. Germline-derived CDR1 and CDR2 are LNHDA and SQIVND (reference sequence). This CDR3 is built from 12 residues. The CDR3: CASSISPEAQYF. The CDR3 bases are TGTGCCAGTAGTATTAGCCCAGAGGCGCAGTATTTT.

This clonotype occurred many times. V usage is TRBV7-6 and J usage is TRBJ2-7, with TRBD2 matching over 7 bases. Germline CDR1 reads SGHVS; CDR2 reads FNYEAQ. The CDR3 runs to 16 residues. The junction had 10 bases not matched to a gene; V was cut back by 5 bases and J by 0 bases. CDR3 amino acids: CASSPLPGGSSYEQYF. CDR3 nucleotides: TGTGCCAGCAGCCCGTTGCCGGGGGGTAGCTCCTACGAGCAGTACTTC.

V is TRBV10-3 and J is TRBJ2-4; possible D gene TRBD1, 6 bases. Trimming removed 6 bases from V and 8 bases from J, with 20 bases in between. The CDR3 length is 15 residues. Germline V gene lookup returns CDR1 ENHRY and CDR2 SYGVKD. This CDR3 reads CAIRRGSGAGYIQYF. DNA of the CDR3: TGTGCCATCAGGAGGGGGTCAGGGGCTGGGTACATTCAGTACTTC.

This clonotype was counted many times. The chain combines TRBV12-3 or TRBV12-4 with TRBJ2-6; tentative D call: TRBD2 (5 bases). V was shortened by 7 bases and J by 0 bases, with 19 bases between the two germline ends. The CDR3 contains 18 residues. CDR3 in DNA: TGTGCCAGCACCCCCTCCGTGAGGGTTCGCTCTGGGGCCAACGTCCTGACTTTC. It yields the protein CASTPSVRVRSGANVLTF.

This clonotype was counted at least ten times. The rearrangement links TRBV7-2 to TRBJ2-1; TRBD2 aligns across 15 bases. The CDR3 loop spans 18 amino acids. CDR1 is SGHTA, CDR2 FQGNSA, per germline. Trimming at V came to 4 bases and at J to 8 bases, leaving 12 bases not matched to a gene. CDR3 DNA: TGTGCCAGCAGCTCGGGACTAGCGGGAGGCACTGGGTGGGATGAGCAGTTCTTC. Its translation is CASSSGLAGGTGWDEQFF.

The V call is TRBV28, the J call TRBJ2-7, with TRBD2 as a possible D gene (6 bases). Germline V gives CDR1 MDHEN, CDR2 SYDVKM. Trimming cost V 4 bases and J 2 bases, with 18 bases left between them. The CDR3 is made up of 16 amino acids. This CDR3 reads CASSSKGLPDPYEQYF. The CDR3 bases are TGTGCCAGCAGTTCTAAGGGACTTCCGGATCCCTACGAGCAGTACTTC.

This chain joins TRBV4-1 and TRBJ2-5; D may be TRBD1 (5 bases). V lost 4 bases and J lost 2, with 14 bases in between. The CDR3 has 15 residues. CDR1 MGHRA and CDR2 YSYEKL come from the germline V gene. The CDR3 bases are TGCGCCAGCAGCCCAACGGACATTATTCAAGAGACCCAGTACTTC. This gives the protein CASSPTDIIQETQYF.

For this clonotype: A much larger clonotype is one base distant, so this may be a read error. J is TRBJ1-2 and V is TRBV9; a possible D gene is TRBD1 (5 bases). This CDR3 contains 16 residues. From germline, CDR1 is SGDLS and CDR2 YYNGEE. V lost 5 bases to trimming and J lost 6 bases, with 23 bases between them. The CDR3 region has the DNA TGTGCCAGCAGACAAATCCTGCAGGGATCTTATGATGGCTACACCTTC. Translating it yields CASRQILQGSYDGYTF.

This clonotype was detected many times. CDR3 sequence (DNA): TGTGCCAGCAGTTACTCGGAGCTCGCTGAGCAGTACTTC. Its translation is CASSYSELAEQYF. The chain carries TRBV6-5 and TRBJ2-7; D unresolved. This CDR3 spans 13 amino acids. Trimming stripped 0 bases from V and 7 bases from J, with 10 bases between. Per the germline V gene, CDR1 is MNHEY and CDR2 is SVGAGI.

This clonotype was seen more than once but under ten times. V is TRBV19 and J is TRBJ2-4; 12 bases match TRBD2. This CDR3 is built from 16 residues. V shed 3 bases and J 0 bases; nucleotides not matched to a gene: 0. Germline values: CDR1 LNHDA, CDR2 SQIVND (reference sequence). CDR3 in DNA: TGTGCCAGTAGTATGACTAGCGGGAGAGCCAAAAACATTCAGTACTTC. It is translated as CASSMTSGRAKNIQYF.

As for this clonotype: A much bigger clone sits one base away, suggesting this may be a read error. The genes are TRBV28 and TRBJ2-7, with TRBD1 identical over 11 bases. The CDR3 length is 20 residues. Trimming cost V 4 bases and J 3 bases; bases outside gene matches: 20. Germline CDR1 and CDR2: MDHEN and SYDVKM. The DNA of the CDR3 is TGTGCCAGCAGTTCCCTTTCCCTAAGTGGCGGGGACAGGGGGAGCTACGAGCAGTACTTC. The encoded protein is CASSSLSLSGGDRGSYEQYF.